The sequence of this TCR beta chain was determined in a study of CD8+CD57+ T cells in acquired aplastic anemia. Broader study findings: CD8+ Simpson's diversity showed no significant patient-control difference.

Germline CDR1 reads SGHTA; CDR2 reads FQGNSA. The CDR3 has 13 amino acids. Trimming removed 2 bases from V and 6 bases from J, with 8 bases in between. Patients included in sequencing had previously demonstrated CD8+CD57+ cell expansion by flow cytometry. Severe acquired aplastic anemia was present in every patient. When blood sampling took place, the patients had received no therapy. The template for TCR beta VDJ and CDR3 sequence profiling was genomic DNA. TCRdb fed the reads into MiXCR, producing one record per CDR3 protein. The data show 150,000 to 200,000 distinct CDR3 sequences, around 48% seen once. Turning to this clonotype: Its specificity is unknown.

The gene calls are TRBV7-2 and TRBJ1-5; D is unclear. The sample consisted of sorted CD4+, CD8+, or CD8+CD57+ T cells (not recorded which) from PBMCs. The TCR sequence derives from a human donor with aplastic anemia. CDR3 sequence (DNA): TGTGCCAGCAGCTTAAACTACGCTCAGCCCCAGCATTTT. Translation gives CASSLNYAQPQHF.